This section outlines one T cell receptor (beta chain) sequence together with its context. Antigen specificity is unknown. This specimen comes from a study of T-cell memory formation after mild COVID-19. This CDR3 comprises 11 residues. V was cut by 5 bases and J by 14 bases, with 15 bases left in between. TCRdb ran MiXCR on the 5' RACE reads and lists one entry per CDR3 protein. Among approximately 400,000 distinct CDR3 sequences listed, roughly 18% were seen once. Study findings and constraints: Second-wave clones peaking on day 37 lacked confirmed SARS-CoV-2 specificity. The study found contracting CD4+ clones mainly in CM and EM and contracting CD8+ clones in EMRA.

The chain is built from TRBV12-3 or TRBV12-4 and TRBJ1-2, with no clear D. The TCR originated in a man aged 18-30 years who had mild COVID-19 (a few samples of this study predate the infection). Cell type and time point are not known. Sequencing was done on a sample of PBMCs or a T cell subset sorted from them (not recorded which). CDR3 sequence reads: CASSQQSSLTF. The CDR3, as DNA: TGTGCCAGCAGTCAACAATCGAGTTTAACCTTC.